These T cell receptor beta chains were read from a single sample in a study of T-cell memory formation after mild COVID-19. MiXCR, run by TCRdb on the 5' RACE reads, gives a single entry per CDR3 protein. The sample consists of around 340,000 distinct CDR3 sequences, approximately 15% of them appearing once. Material: PBMCs or a T cell subset sorted from them (not recorded which). The receptors stem from a man in his late teens or twenties who had mild COVID-19 (a few samples of this study predate the infection). Cell type and time point are not known. Both conserved end residues are trimmed from each CDR3.

J,V,CDR3
TRBJ2-5,TRBV7-2,ASSRPGSRGKKETQY
TRBJ1-2,TRBV18,ASSPDANYGYT
TRBJ1-1,TRBV7-6,ASSLSLGSGAF
TRBJ2-3,TRBV29-1,SVNRGGREDTQY
TRBJ2-2,TRBV7-3,ASSPRGGSNTGELF
TRBJ1-2,TRBV7-2,ASSFRDRPSLNYGYT
TRBJ2-5,TRBV5-1,ASTKAGATRTQY
TRBJ2-3,TRBV12-5,ASGLGGTDTQY
TRBJ2-2,TRBV4-2,ASSQASRNTGELF
TRBJ1-6,TRBV25-1,ASSATYRGSFSPLH
TRBJ2-1,TRBV7-9,ASSPGGGALDEQF
TRBJ1-5,TRBV12-3/TRBV12-4,ASSKGTGVVRTSQPQH
TRBJ1-2,TRBV2,ASSEDSGRGGYT
TRBJ1-2,TRBV4-3,ASSQETGYGYT
TRBJ1-1,TRBV7-9,ASSLLASSNTEAF